These T cell receptor beta chains were read from a single sample in a study of identical twins. TCRdb analysed the 5' RACE reads with MiXCR anew, one entry per CDR3 protein. This repertoire shows roughly 250,000 distinct CDR3 sequences, 7% to 8.5% found once; its top ten account for 5% to 6%. These data also formed part of another study, on yellow fever vaccine responses in identical twins.

Specimen: CD8+ T cells sorted from blood. All receptors derive from a woman between 18 and 29 years old in good health. Both conserved end residues are part of each CDR3. D genes are given only for firm matches. Rows give clone size only sometimes, using once, few, many, or a class for an expanded clone.

V gene	clone size	D gene	J gene	CDR3 protein	CDR3 DNA
TRBV19	.	.	TRBJ2-1	CASSTHGQTGHEQFF	TGTGCCAGTAGTACCCATGGGCAAACAGGGCATGAGCAGTTCTTC
TRBV2	few	.	TRBJ2-2	CASSGTSYTGELFF	TGTGCCAGCAGTGGAACTAGTTACACCGGGGAGCTGTTTTTT
TRBV12-3/TRBV12-4	few	.	TRBJ1-6	CASSLDEGVRSPLHF	TGTGCCAGCAGTTTAGATGAAGGCGTCCGTTCACCCCTCCACTTT
TRBV2	many	.	TRBJ1-1	CASGGSEAFF	TGTGCCAGCGGAGGGAGTGAAGCTTTCTTT
TRBV7-6	many	TRBD2	TRBJ2-1	CASSSGLAGVMEQFF	TGTGCCAGCAGCTCGGGACTAGCGGGAGTAATGGAGCAGTTCTTC
TRBV6-1	.	TRBD1	TRBJ1-1	CASSETGVLSEAFF	TGTGCCAGCAGTGAGACAGGGGTTTTATCTGAAGCTTTCTTT
TRBV7-9	many	.	TRBJ1-1	CASNLGRNEAFF	TGTGCCAGCAATCTGGGGAGGAATGAAGCTTTCTTT
TRBV7-9	many	TRBD2	TRBJ2-1	CASNRVSGSYNEQFF	TGTGCCAGCAACCGGGTGAGCGGGAGTTACAATGAGCAGTTCTTC
TRBV29-1	many	.	TRBJ2-1	CSVRGGEAYNEQFF	TGCAGCGTCAGGGGGGGGGAGGCCTACAATGAGCAGTTCTTC
TRBV7-9	.	.	TRBJ2-1	CASNEAGGEGFF	TGTGCCAGCAACGAGGCCGGCGGGGAAGGGTTCTTC
TRBV4-1	.	.	TRBJ2-4	CASSRVGITADGIQYF	TGCGCCAGCAGCCGAGTCGGGATTACAGCGGACGGTATTCAGTACTTC
TRBV24-1	many	.	TRBJ1-1	CATSERLGAEAFF	TGTGCCACCAGTGAAAGACTAGGGGCTGAAGCTTTCTTT
TRBV11-2	.	.	TRBJ2-5	CASSSTTSGVQETQYF	TGTGCCAGCAGCTCAACGACTAGTGGTGTCCAAGAGACCCAGTACTTC
TRBV18	.	.	TRBJ2-3	CASSPRSKHGTDTQYF	TGTGCCAGCTCACCAAGGTCTAAGCACGGGACAGATACGCAGTATTTT
TRBV2	many	TRBD1	TRBJ2-2	CASSDRGPGELFF	TGTGCCAGCAGTGATAGGGGGCCCGGGGAGCTGTTTTTT
TRBV3-1	few	.	TRBJ2-7	CASSFRDKGGEQYF	TGTGCCAGCAGCTTCCGGGACAAAGGGGGCGAGCAGTACTTC
TRBV6-4	.	.	TRBJ2-1	CASSASGEYEQFF	TGTGCCAGCAGTGCATCGGGGGAATATGAGCAGTTCTTC
TRBV3-1	many	TRBD2	TRBJ2-1	CASSQSAGVDEQFF	TGTGCCAGCAGCCAATCAGCGGGAGTGGATGAGCAGTTCTTC
TRBV6-2/TRBV6-3	many	.	TRBJ2-5	CASSYREQETQYF	TGTGCCAGCAGTTACCGGGAGCAAGAGACCCAGTACTTC
TRBV28	few	.	TRBJ2-5	CASSLAPRIGVLETQYF	TGTGCCAGCAGTTTAGCCCCCAGGATCGGGGTCCTTGAGACCCAGTACTTC
TRBV25-1	.	TRBD1	TRBJ2-5	CASSVDRGGETQYF	TGTGCCAGCAGTGTAGACAGGGGTGGGGAGACCCAGTACTTC
TRBV9	.	.	TRBJ2-1	CASSAGIGHNEQFF	TGTGCCAGCAGCGCCGGGATCGGTCACAATGAGCAGTTCTTC
TRBV27	.	.	TRBJ2-5	CASIYQETQYF	TGTGCCAGCATATACCAAGAGACCCAGTACTTC
TRBV12-3/TRBV12-4	many	TRBD2	TRBJ2-7	CASSATSGHSYEQYF	TGTGCCAGCAGTGCTACTAGCGGGCACTCCTACGAGCAGTACTTC
TRBV24-1	.	.	TRBJ2-7	CATSNGPYEQYF	TGTGCCACCAGTAACGGACCCTACGAGCAGTACTTC
TRBV20-1	.	.	TRBJ2-2	CSARDFTGNTGELFF	TGCAGTGCTAGAGATTTCACGGGGAACACCGGGGAGCTGTTTTTT
TRBV7-2	many	TRBD2	TRBJ2-3	CASSMTSGGGDTQYF	TGTGCCAGCAGCATGACTAGCGGGGGGGGAGATACGCAGTATTTT
TRBV2	few	.	TRBJ2-1	CASIRGGVEQFF	TGTGCCAGCATACGTGGTGGAGTGGAGCAGTTCTTC
TRBV6-1	.	.	TRBJ1-1	CASSELAGMNTEAFF	TGTGCCAGCAGTGAATTAGCCGGTATGAACACTGAAGCTTTCTTT
TRBV4-1	few	.	TRBJ2-7	CASSSPGSSYEQYF	TGCGCCAGCAGCTCGCCGGGTAGCTCCTACGAGCAGTACTTC
TRBV5-1	few	.	TRBJ2-7	CASSLGRGNPYEQYF	TGCGCCAGCAGCTTGGGAAGGGGCAACCCCTACGAGCAGTACTTC
TRBV12-3/TRBV12-4	few	.	TRBJ1-5	CASSLVGEGGGNQPQHF	TGTGCCAGCAGTTTAGTGGGGGAGGGAGGGGGGAATCAGCCCCAGCATTTT
TRBV29-1	few	.	TRBJ2-1	CSVEDQIRDEQFF	TGCAGCGTTGAAGATCAAATCCGGGATGAGCAGTTCTTC
TRBV21-1	many	.	TRBJ2-1	CASSKAGTQSYNEQFF	TGTGCCAGCAGCAAAGCCGGGACGCAATCCTACAATGAGCAGTTCTTC
TRBV5-1	many	.	TRBJ2-3	CASSYSAPPIDTQYF	TGCGCCAGCAGCTACAGCGCTCCCCCGATAGATACGCAGTATTTT
TRBV10-2	many	.	TRBJ2-5	CARRLFRGLFETQYF	TGCGCCAGAAGACTATTCCGGGGGCTGTTTGAGACCCAGTACTTC
TRBV15	.	TRBD2	TRBJ2-1	CATSQRGGNNEQFF	TGTGCCACCAGCCAGCGGGGGGGAAACAATGAGCAGTTCTTC
TRBV7-6	.	.	TRBJ2-6	CASSLGVDSHSGANVLTF	TGTGCCAGCAGCCTAGGGGTTGACAGCCACTCTGGGGCCAACGTCCTGACTTTC
TRBV11-2	.	TRBD2	TRBJ2-1	CASRIAGGGYNEQFF	TGTGCCAGCAGGATAGCGGGGGGAGGATACAATGAGCAGTTCTTC
TRBV4-1	many	.	TRBJ2-6	CASSQVMVSFSSGANVLTF	TGCGCCAGCAGCCAAGTTATGGTCAGTTTTAGCTCTGGGGCCAACGTCCTGACTTTC
TRBV3-1	many	TRBD2	TRBJ2-5	CASSQKDSNVLLAGVRETQYF	TGTGCCAGCAGCCAAAAAGATTCAAACGTTTTACTAGCGGGAGTAAGAGAGACCCAGTACTTC
TRBV7-9	few	TRBD2	TRBJ2-7	CASSRKSGNSYEQYF	TGTGCCAGCAGCCGGAAGAGCGGGAACTCCTACGAGCAGTACTTC
TRBV5-1	.	.	TRBJ1-4	CASRTVAEKLFF	TGCGCCAGCAGGACCGTGGCAGAAAAACTGTTTTTT
TRBV29-1	.	.	TRBJ2-1	CRAGRDHNEQFF	TGCAGAGCTGGACGAGACCACAATGAGCAGTTCTTC
TRBV7-6	.	TRBD2	TRBJ2-2	CASSSTSGSGIMVGELFF	TGTGCCAGCAGCTCTACTAGCGGGAGTGGAATTATGGTCGGGGAGCTGTTTTTT
TRBV5-5	.	.	TRBJ2-7	CASSPPAYEQYF	TGTGCCAGCAGCCCCCCGGCCTACGAGCAGTACTTC